Following are 10 T cell receptor beta chains from one sample sequenced in a study of blood T cell repertoires in COVID-19. TCRdb's copy holds only in-frame clones and misses some; the assay was immunoSEQ multiplex PCR. The sample has more than 150,000 clones, around 83% seen once; the top ten hold under 7.5%. The sequencing input was peripheral blood. The receptors here all came from a middle-aged woman with acute or convalescent COVID-19.

Concerning this clone itself: One end of the junction varies from germline; a read error may be responsible. The chain is built from TRBV27 and TRBJ2-7; TRBD1 agrees at 8 bases. CDR1 is MNHEY, CDR2 SMNVEV, per germline (reference sequence). The CDR3 totals 14 residues. CDR3 sequence reads: CASSADRGMGRNHF. The DNA for the CDR3 is TGTGCCAGCAGTGCCGACAGGGGAATGGGGCGGAACCATTTC.

CDR3 bases: TGTGCCAGCAGTCCCCTAGCGGGGGGAAACCAGTACTTC. It codes for CASSPLAGGNQYF. This chain uses TRBV2 with TRBJ2-7; 11 positions agree with TRBD2. V shed 5 bases, J shed 10 bases, and the junction held 7 bases outside the gene matches. This CDR3 contains 13 residues. Germline assignment: CDR1 SNHLY and CDR2 FYNNEI.

The chain is built from TRBV7-3 and TRBJ2-6; weak D call: TRBD1 (6 bases). V was cut by 3 bases and J by 0 bases, with 6 bases left in between. The CDR3 runs to 15 residues. Germline values: CDR1 SGHTA, CDR2 FQGTGA. CDR3 amino acids: CASSLGHSGANVLTF. The CDR3 coding sequence is TGTGCCAGCAGCTTGGGACACTCTGGGGCCAACGTCCTGACTTTC.

This clone was observed a single time. The genes are TRBV7-8 and TRBJ1-2, with 7 bases aligning to TRBD1. J was trimmed by 7 bases and V by 4 bases; bases with no gene match: 9. Germline CDR1 reads SGHVS; CDR2 reads FQNEAQ. This CDR3 contains 14 residues. The chain's CDR3 is CASSSAKGAGGYTF. Written as DNA, the CDR3 is TGTGCCAGCAGCTCCGCGAAGGGGGCAGGTGGCTACACCTTC.

The J gene is TRBJ1-2, the V gene TRBV27; unclear D gene. This CDR3 region has 15 residues. Trimming stripped 2 bases from V and 4 bases from J, with 14 bases between. CDR1 is MNHEY and CDR2 is SMNVEV in the germline V gene (reference sequence). The CDR3 here is CASSLGAGELYGYTF. CDR3 DNA sequence: TGTGCCAGCAGTTTAGGAGCTGGCGAACTCTATGGCTACACCTTC.

This chain uses TRBV5-1 with TRBJ2-7; the D gene is possibly TRBD1 (5 bases). Germline-derived CDR1 and CDR2 are SGHRS and YFSETQ. CDR3 length equals 15 residues. Deletions cut 0 bases from V and 5 bases from J, with 15 bases between. The CDR3 DNA is TGCGCCAGCAGCTTGGGTCGGGCAGGGCTGGACGAGCAGTACTTC. It codes for CASSLGRAGLDEQYF.

The chain is built from TRBV5-4 and TRBJ2-5; D is perhaps TRBD1 (5 bases). The length of the CDR3 is 15 residues. With 0 bases removed from V and 5 bases from J, the gap between germline ends came to 14 bases. Germline CDR1 SGHNT, CDR2 YYREEE (reference sequence). The CDR3 DNA reads TGTGCCAGCAGCTTGGAGACAGCATCACGGGAGACCCAGTACTTC. Translated, it gives CASSLETASRETQYF.

This chain joins TRBV28 and TRBJ2-7; D perhaps matches TRBD2 (6 bases). The CDR3 consists of 13 residues. In germline, CDR1 is MDHEN, CDR2 SYDVKM. The CDR3 bases are TGTGCAGTCACGGGGGACTTCAGCTACGAGCAGTACTTC. The encoded protein is CAVTGDFSYEQYF.

This chain's CDR3 is CASSEDRDNSPLHF. CDR3 nucleotides: TGTGCCAGCTCCGAGGACAGGGATAATTCACCCCTCCACTTT. V is TRBV18 and J is TRBJ1-6; 8 nucleotides agree with TRBD1. With V trimmed by 6 bases and J by 5 bases, 3 bases remained unmatched. Per germline, CDR1 KGHSH and CDR2 LQKENI. The CDR3 has 14 residues.

The V and J genes are TRBV4-2 and TRBJ1-6; 9 bases are a match to TRBD1. The CDR3 is made up of 16 amino acids. The ends lost 0 bases at V and 7 bases at J; junction bases unmatched: 4. In germline, CDR1 is LGHNA, CDR2 YNFKEQ. The CDR3 DNA reads TGTGCCAGCAGCCAAGACTACAGGGGGCGAAATTCACCCCTCCACTTT. This translates into CASSQDYRGRNSPLHF.